This T cell receptor beta chain emerged from a study of CD8+CD57+ T cells in acquired aplastic anemia. Study information: Roughly 3 ug was the average amount of DNA from sorted CD4+ and CD8+ cells. Healthy donors gave 10 million or so reads on average for CD4+ cells.

Study results and caveats: Significant differences in CD8+ Simpson's diversity were not observed between patients and controls. A set of twenty-nine CD8+ CDR3 sequences was shared between patients and controls, and these sequences appeared highly expressed in patients.

To note about this clonotype: The antigen is undetermined.

Profiling of TCR beta VDJ combinations and CDR3 sequences used genomic DNA as template. TCRdb reanalysed the reads using MiXCR and keeps one entry per CDR3 protein. The top ten hold more than 7% of the sample, which has about 140,000 distinct CDR3 sequences, 41% seen once. V was clipped by 2 bases and J by 4 bases; unmatched bases: 5. Germline V gene lookup returns CDR1 MGHDK and CDR2 SYGVNS. The CDR3 spans 15 residues. The chain uses TRBV25-1 and TRBJ1-3, with 7 bases matching TRBD1. This TCR was recovered from a human donor in good health, serving as a control. The sequenced sample consisted of sorted CD4+, CD8+, or CD8+CD57+ T cells (not recorded which) from PBMCs. CDR3 residues: CASSERQGRGNTIYF. In DNA, the CDR3 is TGTGCCAGCAGTGAAAGACAGGGTCGGGGAAACACCATATATTTT.